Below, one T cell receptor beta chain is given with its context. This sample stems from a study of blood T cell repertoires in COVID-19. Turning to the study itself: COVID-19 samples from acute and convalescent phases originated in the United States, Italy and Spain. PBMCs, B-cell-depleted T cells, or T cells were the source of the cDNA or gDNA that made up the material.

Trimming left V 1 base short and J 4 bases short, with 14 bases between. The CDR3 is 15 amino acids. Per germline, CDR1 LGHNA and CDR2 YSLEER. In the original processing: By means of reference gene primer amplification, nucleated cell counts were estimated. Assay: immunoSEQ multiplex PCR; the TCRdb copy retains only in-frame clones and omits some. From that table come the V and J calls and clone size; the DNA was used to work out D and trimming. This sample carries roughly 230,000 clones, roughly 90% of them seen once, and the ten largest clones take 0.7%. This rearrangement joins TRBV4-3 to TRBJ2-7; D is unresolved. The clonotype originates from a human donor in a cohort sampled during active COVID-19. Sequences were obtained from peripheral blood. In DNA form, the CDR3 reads TGCGCCAGCAGCCAAGGATGGCAGAACCCTTACGAGCAGTACTTC. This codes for CASSQGWQNPYEQYF.